These 16 T cell receptor beta chains were sequenced from one sample in a study of blood T cell repertoires in COVID-19. Assay used: immunoSEQ multiplex PCR; TCRdb lists only in-frame clones, some missing. The sample includes 180,000 or so clones, 70% to 90% of them seen just once. Source material: peripheral blood. All receptors derive from a woman of 80 years or more with acute or convalescent COVID-19.

The rearrangement links TRBV5-1 to TRBJ2-5; D possibly corresponds to TRBD2 (7 bases). CDR3 length: 14 amino acids. In germline, CDR1 is SGHRS, CDR2 YFSETQ. Between the trimmed V and J ends, which lost 0 bases and 5 bases, there was a span of 11 bases. CDR3 DNA: TGCGCCAGCAGCTTGGCAGGGGAGGGGGAGACCCAGTACTTC. Translating it yields CASSLAGEGETQYF.

This chain links TRBV28 with TRBJ2-7; D not resolved. This CDR3 spans 14 amino acids. Germline V gene sequence: CDR1 MDHEN, CDR2 SYDVKM. V dropped 1 base and J dropped 0 bases, with 7 bases sitting between them. The CDR3 loop reads CASSLYRNSYEQYF. CDR3 bases: TGTGCCAGCAGTTTATACAGAAACTCCTACGAGCAGTACTTC.

This chain connects TRBV27 to TRBJ2-7; TRBD1 agrees at 9 bases. Germline loops: CDR1 MNHEY, CDR2 SMNVEV (reference sequence). V was pared by 6 bases and J by 3 bases, with 15 bases of the junction left unmatched. CDR3 length equals 17 residues. Here the CDR3 reads CASRPGPGQGGIYEQYF. CDR3 nucleotide sequence: TGTGCCAGCAGACCGGGACCGGGACAGGGAGGAATCTACGAGCAGTACTTC.

The rearrangement uses TRBV19 and TRBJ2-2; tentatively, D is TRBD1 (6 bases). Germline loops: CDR1 LNHDA, CDR2 SQIVND (reference sequence). The CDR3 spans 15 residues. With 8 bases removed from V and 6 bases from J, the gap between germline ends came to 19 bases. CDR3: CASGPRAGAPGELFF. CDR3 in DNA: TGTGCCAGTGGACCTCGGGCAGGGGCTCCCGGGGAGCTGTTTTTT.

The V and J genes are TRBV7-9 and TRBJ2-7; D is possibly TRBD2 (6 bases). Trimming removed 7 bases from V and 2 bases from J, with 12 bases in between. This CDR3 has 13 residues. The germline gives CDR1 SEHNR, CDR2 FQNEAQ (reference sequence). The CDR3 here is CASNHGGPYEQYF. For the CDR3, the DNA is TGTGCCAGCAACCACGGGGGTCCCTACGAGCAGTACTTC.

The chain joins TRBV3-1 (or the pseudogene TRBV3-2) to TRBJ2-2, with 10 bases that match TRBD2. The ends lost 2 bases at V and 6 bases at J; junction bases unmatched: 0. This CDR3 has 14 amino acids. Germline CDR1 LGHDT, CDR2 YNNKEL (reference sequence). CDR3 region: CASSQLAGAGELFF. DNA for the CDR3: TGTGCCAGCAGCCAACTAGCGGGAGCCGGGGAGCTGTTTTTT.

V is TRBV6-5 and J is TRBJ2-7; 11 nucleotides agree with TRBD2. The CDR3 has 15 amino acids. Per the germline V gene, CDR1 is MNHEY and CDR2 is SVGAGI. The ends lost 8 bases at V and 3 bases at J; junction bases unmatched: 9. The CDR3 loop is CASVPGLAAYYEQYF. For the CDR3, the DNA is TGTGCCAGCGTACCGGGACTAGCGGCTTACTACGAGCAGTACTTC.

The chain uses TRBV5-6 and TRBJ1-2; the match to TRBD1 covers 12 bases. The V gene end was trimmed by 5 bases and the J gene end by 0 bases; junction bases not matched to a gene: 5. The CDR3 totals 16 residues. In germline, CDR1 is SGHDT, CDR2 YYEEEE. CDR3: CASRPGQGAPNYGYTF. The CDR3 DNA follows: TGTGCCAGCAGACCGGGACAGGGGGCGCCTAACTATGGCTACACCTTC.

The chain recombines TRBV3-1 (or the pseudogene TRBV3-2) with TRBJ1-4, with a possible D match to TRBD1 (6 bases). Trimming shortened V by 0 bases and J by 7 bases, and 12 bases separated the two germline ends. Germline V gene lookup returns CDR1 LGHDT and CDR2 YNNKEL (reference sequence). The CDR3 loop spans 15 amino acids. The CDR3 nucleotides are TGTGCCAGCAGCCAAGAAAGGGAAGGGGGTGAAAAACTGTTTTTT. Translation gives CASSQEREGGEKLFF.

The chain couples TRBV7-9 to TRBJ1-5; 10 bases match TRBD1. CDR1 is SEHNR, CDR2 FQNEAQ, per germline (reference sequence). Trimming removed 5 bases from V and 2 bases from J; junction bases left unmatched: 15. This CDR3 region has 19 residues. Written as DNA, the CDR3 is TGTGCCAGCAGCGGACCGGGACAGGGGCCATCCTCGGGCAATCAGCCCCAGCATTTT. This codes for CASSGPGQGPSSGNQPQHF.

This chain links TRBV24-1 with TRBJ2-3; D may be TRBD1 (5 bases). Trimming pared 7 bases from V and 3 bases from J, leaving 13 bases between. The CDR3 loop spans 14 amino acids. The V gene's germline CDR1 is KGHDR and CDR2 SFDVKD. The CDR3 sequence is CATRTGSGTDTQYF. The DNA of the CDR3 is TGTGCCACCAGAACAGGATCAGGGACAGATACGCAGTATTTT.

This chain joins TRBV7-2 and TRBJ2-7; 13 nucleotides line up with TRBD2. Germline loops: CDR1 SGHTA, CDR2 FQGNSA. Germline trimming cut 4 bases from V and 3 bases from J; bases unmatched to any gene: 9. CDR3 length: 17 residues. CDR3 sequence reads: CASSSSGTSGNGYEQYF. In DNA, the CDR3 is TGTGCCAGCAGCTCTTCCGGGACTAGCGGGAATGGCTACGAGCAGTACTTC.

In nucleotides, the CDR3 is TGTGCCAGCAGCTTACAGGGGCGTAATTCACCCCTCCACTTT. Its translation: CASSLQGRNSPLHF. The chain links TRBV7-6 to TRBJ1-6, with TRBD1 as a possible D gene (6 bases). V was cut by 2 bases and J by 6 bases, with 8 bases left in between. This CDR3 has 14 amino acids. CDR1 SGHVS and CDR2 FNYEAQ come from the germline V gene.

V gene TRBV7-9 combines with J gene TRBJ1-1; D is unresolved. The germline V and J ends were trimmed by 5 bases and 4 bases, with 11 bases remaining between them. The CDR3 covers 13 residues. CDR1 is SEHNR and CDR2 is FQNEAQ in the germline V gene (reference sequence). In nucleotides, the CDR3 is TGTGCCAGCAGCCTGACTCAGAGCACTGAAGCTTTCTTT. Translation: CASSLTQSTEAFF.

V and J are TRBV18 and TRBJ2-3; possible D gene TRBD2, 5 bases. Germline assignment: CDR1 KGHSH and CDR2 LQKENI. The V gene lost 5 bases and the J gene lost 0 bases, with 6 bases spanning the gap. The CDR3 is 13 amino acids. CDR3: CASSSGSTDTQYF. DNA of the CDR3: TGTGCCAGCTCATCGGGAAGCACAGATACGCAGTATTTT.

This chain connects TRBV30 to TRBJ2-3, with TRBD2 matching 8 bases. Germline-derived CDR1 and CDR2 are GTSNPN and SVGIG (reference sequence). Unmatched junction bases numbered 15, after V lost 0 bases and J lost 10 bases. CDR3 length: 16 amino acids. In DNA, the CDR3 is TGTGCCTGGAGTGTACGGGTAGCGGGAAATTATTTATCGCAGTATTTT. It specifies CAWSVRVAGNYLSQYF.